One and the same sample provided the 31 T cell receptor beta chains below, sequenced in a study of shared clonotypes between healthy human individuals. Naive CD8 cells comprised CD45RO-negative, CCR7-positively selected cells, excluding terminally differentiated effector memory CD45RA+ cells. Repertoires were generated with immunoSEQ multiplex PCR, while TCRdb's copy carries only in-frame clones and drops some. The table shows some 580,000 clones, with roughly 98% occurring only once. The source material was naive CD8+ T cells sorted from blood. The receptors shown here come from a man aged 30-40 years in good health.

The chain has TRBV9 and TRBJ2-7; 8 bases agree with TRBD1. The CDR3 covers 12 residues. Germline CDR1 SGDLS, CDR2 YYNGEE. Unmatched junction bases numbered 2, after V lost 3 bases and J lost 6 bases. The chain's CDR3 is CASSATGAEQYF. CDR3 DNA sequence: TGTGCCAGCAGCGCGACAGGGGCCGAGCAGTACTTC.

The chain joins TRBV5-1 to TRBJ2-1, with 11 positions matching TRBD2. The CDR3 covers 13 residues. With V trimmed by 7 bases and J by 9 bases, 6 bases remained unmatched. From germline, CDR1 is SGHRS and CDR2 YFSETQ. DNA of the CDR3: TGCGCCAGCTTCACTAGCGGGAGTGGTGAGCAGTTCTTC. Its translation: CASFTSGSGEQFF.

Regarding this clone: Other DNA sequences within the sample encode an identical CDR3. V and J are TRBV7-9 and TRBJ2-7; D may be TRBD1 (6 bases). Trimming shortened V by 1 base and J by 2 bases, and 6 bases separated the two germline ends. CDR1 SEHNR and CDR2 FQNEAQ come from the germline V gene (reference sequence). The CDR3 is 13 residues long. The CDR3 nucleotides are TGTGCCAGCAGCTTAGGGGACACCTACGAGCAGTACTTC. Protein product: CASSLGDTYEQYF.

This chain connects TRBV7-2 to TRBJ2-7; no definite D call. V lost 3 bases, J lost 4 bases, and 13 bases lay in between. CDR1 is SGHTA, CDR2 FQGNSA, per germline. CDR3 length equals 14 residues. The CDR3 protein is CASSLFPLLYEQYF. The CDR3 nucleotides read TGTGCCAGCAGCTTGTTTCCCCTCCTATACGAGCAGTACTTC. The entire variable domain, with the rest obtained from reference TRBV7-2 and TRBJ2-7, is as follows: GAGVSQSPSNKVTEKGKDVELRCDPISGHTALYWYRQSLGQGLEFLIYFQGNSAPDKSGLPSDRFSAERTGGSVSTLTIQRTQQEDSAVYLCASSLFPLLYEQYFGPGTRLTVT.

This chain connects TRBV13 to TRBJ2-7, with D unresolved. CDR3 length: 12 amino acids. Germline lookup yields CDR1 PRHDT and CDR2 FYEKMQ (reference sequence). V dropped 8 bases and J dropped 3 bases, with 11 bases sitting between them. CDR3 region: CASAVGFYEQYF. The CDR3 DNA is TGTGCCAGCGCCGTGGGCTTCTACGAGCAGTACTTC.

V usage is TRBV27 and J usage is TRBJ1-4; D might be TRBD1 (6 bases). V was cut by 3 bases and J by 0 bases, with 11 bases left in between. The CDR3 sequence is 16 residues long. Germline V lookup: CDR1 MNHEY, CDR2 SMNVEV (reference sequence). CDR3: CASSLLTGATNEKLFF. The CDR3 nucleotides are TGTGCCAGCAGTTTGCTGACAGGAGCAACTAATGAAAAACTGTTTTTT.

The chain is built from TRBV7-9 and TRBJ2-2; 7 nucleotides line up with TRBD1. The CDR3 contains 14 residues. Germline V gene data show CDR1 as SEHNR and CDR2 as FQNEAQ (reference sequence). With 2 bases clipped from V and 6 bases from J, the junction kept 3 bases outside the gene matches. This chain's CDR3 is CASSLTGVAGELFF. CDR3 DNA: TGTGCCAGCAGCTTAACAGGGGTTGCCGGGGAGCTGTTTTTT.

The genes are TRBV4-3 and TRBJ2-7; maybe TRBD1 (6 bases). Germline assignment: CDR1 LGHNA and CDR2 YSLEER. V shed 0 bases and J shed 3 bases, with 12 bases lying between them. This CDR3 has 15 residues. CDR3 sequence: CASSQEGKGDYEQYF. CDR3 bases: TGCGCCAGCAGCCAAGAGGGCAAGGGGGACTACGAGCAGTACTTC.

The chain is built from TRBV9 and TRBJ2-6; D remains unclear. Trimming stripped 4 bases from V and 0 bases from J, with 14 bases between. The CDR3 runs 17 residues. Germline V gives CDR1 SGDLS, CDR2 YYNGEE. The CDR3 loop reads CASSSQQGTSGANVLTF. The CDR3 nucleotides are TGTGCCAGCAGCTCCCAACAAGGTACCTCTGGGGCCAACGTCCTGACTTTC.

The rearrangement uses TRBV7-9 and TRBJ2-7; 11 bases fit TRBD1. Germline CDR1 is SEHNR and CDR2 is FQNEAQ (reference sequence). The CDR3 length is 15 residues. After removal of 6 bases from V and 7 bases from J, the junction contained 11 bases not matched to a gene. DNA for the CDR3: TGTGCCAGCAGACCCGGACAGGGGGCGTCGGGAGAGCAGTACTTC. It specifies CASRPGQGASGEQYF.

This chain links TRBV5-1 with TRBJ2-5; 9 positions agree with TRBD2. The CDR3 covers 15 residues. Germline V gives CDR1 SGHRS, CDR2 YFSETQ. V lost 0 bases and J lost 2; bases outside the gene matches: 2. In DNA, the CDR3 is TGCGCCAGCAGCTTGGGACTAGCGGCTCAAGAGACCCAGTACTTC. Its translation: CASSLGLAAQETQYF.

This sequence joins TRBV29-1 and TRBJ1-5, with D possibly matching TRBD1 (6 bases). Germline values: CDR1 SQVTM, CDR2 ANQGSEA. Trimming took off 4 bases at V and 8 bases at J, with 15 bases between the two ends. This CDR3 region has 13 residues. CDR3 DNA sequence: TGCAGCGTTGGGGACAACTTAAGGGAGCCCCAGCATTTT. Protein product: CSVGDNLREPQHF.

V gene TRBV12-5 combines with J gene TRBJ2-1; the match to TRBD2 covers 9 bases. V shed 6 bases, J shed 4 bases, and the junction held 10 bases outside the gene matches. The V gene's germline CDR1 is LGHNT and CDR2 FRNRAP. The CDR3 is 16 amino acids. The CDR3 nucleotides are TGTGCTAGTGGCCCACCGACTAGCGGACTATACAATGAGCAGTTCTTC. Translation gives CASGPPTSGLYNEQFF.

As concerns this clone: The sample carries other DNA sequences with the same CDR3. The chain couples TRBV28 to TRBJ2-1; unclear D gene. CDR1 and CDR2 from the germline V gene are MDHEN and SYDVKM. The CDR3 contains 12 residues. V lost 2 bases to trimming and J lost 3 bases, with 2 bases between them. CDR3 in DNA: TGTGCCAGCAGTTTAGGCTACAATGAGCAGTTCTTC. Its translation is CASSLGYNEQFF.

This CDR3 reads CASSEVASTGELFF. In nucleotides, the CDR3 is TGCGCCAGCAGTGAGGTAGCAAGCACCGGGGAGCTGTTTTTT. This chain joins TRBV10-1 and TRBJ2-2; D remains unclear. Trimming cost V 2 bases and J 4 bases, with 8 bases left between them. There are 14 residues in the CDR3. Germline V CDR1 and CDR2: WNHNN, SYGVQD (reference sequence).

This clone has a single count. This chain links TRBV27 with TRBJ2-3; a weak D match, TRBD1 (6 bases). The CDR3 consists of 15 residues. Germline values: CDR1 MNHEY, CDR2 SMNVEV (reference sequence). V lost 2 bases and J 0 bases, leaving 9 bases between the germline ends. The CDR3 sequence is CASSLGTSSTDTQYF. DNA for the CDR3: TGTGCCAGCAGTTTAGGGACATCGAGCACAGATACGCAGTATTTT.

J is TRBJ2-3 and V is TRBV7-6, with 8 bases matching TRBD2. Germline CDR1 reads SGHVS; CDR2 reads FNYEAQ. The CDR3 runs 18 residues. V lost 4 bases and J lost 2; bases outside the gene matches: 14. CDR3 region: CASSSNGPGTRITDTQYF. For the CDR3, the DNA is TGTGCCAGCAGCTCCAACGGGCCCGGGACTAGGATCACAGATACGCAGTATTTT.

The genes are TRBV6-1 and TRBJ2-7, with TRBD1 matching over 12 bases. Germline V gene sequence: CDR1 MNHNS, CDR2 SASEGT. The V segment lost 6 bases and the J segment 5 bases; nucleotides outside the gene matches: 8. The CDR3 spans 15 residues. The CDR3 here is CASRGGGQGADEQYF. The CDR3 DNA reads TGTGCCAGCAGAGGAGGGGGACAGGGGGCTGACGAGCAGTACTTC.

The rearrangement uses TRBV9 and TRBJ2-7; weak D call: TRBD2 (5 bases). The V end lost 0 bases, the J end lost 1 base, and 14 bases lay between the germline ends. Germline CDR1 is SGDLS and CDR2 is YYNGEE. CDR3 size: 16 residues. This CDR3 reads CASSVEPSRGSYEQYF. CDR3 nucleotides: TGTGCCAGCAGCGTAGAACCATCCCGAGGGTCCTACGAGCAGTACTTC. Based on the CDR3 plus reference TRBV9 and TRBJ2-7, the full variable domain is DSGVTQTPKHLITATGQRVTLRCSPRSGDLSVYWYQQSLDQGLQFLIQYYNGEERAKGNILERFSAQQFPDLHSELNLSSLELGDSALYFCASSVEPSRGSYEQYFGPGTRLTVT.

This chain joins TRBV13 and TRBJ2-5; 10 bases are shared with TRBD2. The CDR3 consists of 17 residues. Unmatched junction bases numbered 8, after V lost 0 bases and J lost 4 bases. Germline CDR1 and CDR2: PRHDT and FYEKMQ (reference sequence). CDR3 in amino acids: CASSLGFQREGPETQYF. CDR3 DNA sequence: TGTGCCAGCAGCTTAGGATTTCAGCGGGAGGGCCCAGAGACCCAGTACTTC. The entire variable domain, with the rest obtained from reference TRBV13 and TRBJ2-5, is as follows: AAGVIQSPRHLIKEKRETATLKCYPIPRHDTVYWYQQGPGQDPQFLISFYEKMQSDKGSIPDRFSAQQFSDYHSELNMSSLELGDSALYFCASSLGFQREGPETQYFGPGTRLLVL.

The chain joins TRBV7-6 to TRBJ2-7, with D tentatively TRBD2 (6 bases). Trimming stripped 4 bases from V and 0 bases from J, with 10 bases between. This CDR3 region has 14 residues. Germline-derived CDR1 and CDR2 are SGHVS and FNYEAQ. The CDR3 region is CASSSGLRSYEQYF. DNA for the CDR3: TGTGCCAGCAGCTCGGGACTCCGCTCCTACGAGCAGTACTTC.

The chain employs TRBV5-1 and TRBJ2-7; D is perhaps TRBD1 (6 bases). V was clipped by 5 bases and J by 0 bases, with 15 bases between them. Germline V gives CDR1 SGHRS, CDR2 YFSETQ. The CDR3 extends over 15 amino acids. This CDR3 reads CASSSAPTGSYEQYF. The CDR3 DNA sequence: TGCGCCAGCAGTAGCGCGCCGACAGGCTCCTACGAGCAGTACTTC.

This chain joins TRBV2 and TRBJ2-7, with a tentative D call TRBD2 (5 bases). This CDR3 has 11 amino acids. The V and J ends lost 8 bases and 6 bases respectively, with 11 bases between them. Per germline, CDR1 SNHLY and CDR2 FYNNEI. The CDR3 protein is CASLDLGEQYF. In nucleotides, the CDR3 is TGTGCCAGCCTGGACTTGGGCGAGCAGTACTTC.

The V and J genes are TRBV6-1 and TRBJ2-3; 8 bases agree with TRBD1. V dropped 6 bases and J dropped 4; count of bases not matched to a gene: 15. The V gene's germline CDR1 is MNHNS and CDR2 SASEGT. The CDR3 spans 17 residues. Written as DNA, the CDR3 is TGTGCCAGCAGCGAAATCTTAGGACAGGGTGGCGCAGATACGCAGTATTTT. Its protein is CASSEILGQGGADTQYF.

V usage is TRBV11-3 and J usage is TRBJ2-7; D not certain. V gave up 4 bases and J gave up 3 bases, with 16 bases separating them. The CDR3 consists of 15 residues. Germline V CDR1 and CDR2: SGHNT, YENEEA. This CDR3 reads CASSSTRANSYEQYF. For the CDR3, the DNA is TGTGCCAGCAGCTCAACCCGGGCCAACAGCTACGAGCAGTACTTC. Variable domain in full (rest from reference TRBV11-3 and TRBJ2-7): EAGVVQSPRYKIIEKKQPVAFWCNPISGHNTLYWYLQNLGQGPELLIRYENEEAVDDSQLPKDRFSAERLKGVDSTLKIQPAELGDSAVYLCASSSTRANSYEQYFGPGTRLTVT.

The V gene is TRBV5-6, the J gene TRBJ2-7; 14 positions agree with TRBD2. J gave up 6 bases and V 0 bases, and 2 bases lay outside the gene matches. The germline gives CDR1 SGHDT, CDR2 YYEEEE. This CDR3 spans 15 amino acids. CDR3 in amino acids: CASSLGLAGGGEQYF. The DNA of the CDR3 is TGTGCCAGCAGCTTGGGACTAGCGGGAGGGGGCGAGCAGTACTTC.

The chain combines TRBV2 with TRBJ1-1; 9 nucleotides agree with TRBD1. The CDR3 contains 14 residues. J gave up 5 bases and V 8 bases, and 9 bases lay outside the gene matches. CDR1 SNHLY and CDR2 FYNNEI come from the germline V gene. The CDR3 DNA sequence: TGTGCCAGCTTAGGGACAGGGACCGTAACTGAAGCTTTCTTT. Its protein product is CASLGTGTVTEAFF.

V is TRBV7-9 and J is TRBJ2-7; D is possibly TRBD1 (6 bases). Germline loops: CDR1 SEHNR, CDR2 FQNEAQ (reference sequence). The ends were cut back, 1 base at V and 0 bases at J, with 13 bases in the middle. The CDR3 has 16 residues. The CDR3 reads CASSLGGRQDSYEQYF. CDR3 DNA sequence: TGTGCCAGCAGCTTAGGGGGAAGACAGGACTCCTACGAGCAGTACTTC.

The rearrangement uses TRBV14 and TRBJ2-1; 9 nucleotides agree with TRBD1. There are 17 residues in the CDR3. J lost 7 bases, V lost 4 bases, and 14 bases had no gene match. The germline V gene encodes CDR1 SGHDN and CDR2 FVKESK. CDR3 sequence reads: CASSPIFGTGTPNEQFF. CDR3 coding DNA: TGTGCCAGCAGCCCGATTTTTGGGACAGGGACCCCTAATGAGCAGTTCTTC.

The chain is built from TRBV10-2 and TRBJ2-3; 9 positions agree with TRBD2. The CDR3 has 14 residues. With V trimmed by 7 bases and J by 5 bases, 7 bases remained unmatched. The germline V gene has CDR1 WSHSY and CDR2 SAAADI. CDR3 protein: CASKDSGRLDTQYF. The DNA of the CDR3 is TGCGCCAGCAAGGATAGCGGGAGATTAGATACGCAGTATTTT.

CDR3 nucleotide sequence: TGTGCCAGCAGCAGGTCGGGCCCCGGGTATGGCTACACCTTC. It encodes CASSRSGPGYGYTF. V is TRBV5-4 and J is TRBJ1-2; no clear D. CDR1 SGHNT and CDR2 YYREEE come from the germline V gene (reference sequence). The ends were cut back, 4 bases at V and 5 bases at J, with 15 bases in the middle. CDR3 length: 14 amino acids.